Below, one T cell receptor (beta chain) is given with its context. Its recognized antigen is unknown. One base away there is no much larger clone; base qualities are not given. Before genomic DNA extraction, conventional CD4+ T cells were purified from blood as CD25-low CD127-high cells. Repertoire analyses used several healthy control donors as the comparison group. The source of the sample is a study of regulatory and conventional T cells in RAG deficiency (dated by TCRdb to 2016 to 2017). Regarding the study in general: High-throughput TCR beta sequencing was used to compare the repertoire diversity and composition of Treg, conventional CD4+ and CD8+ T cells between RAG-deficient patients and healthy controls. The paper as a whole reports these results and caveats: For some subjects, some analyses of T-cell subsets were not performed. Rather than being bona fide Treg cells, the sorted CD25-high CD127-low cells in Omenn syndrome patients may represent peripherally activated cells. In Omenn syndrome and CID/AS patients compared with controls, about 90-fold fewer unique TCR beta sequences were detected from Treg cells, versus about 9.7-fold fewer for other subsets. RAG-deficient patients showed markedly lower Shannon entropy and higher Simpson indices than control T-cell subpopulations. Shorter CDR3 lengths were found in all patient T-cell subsets, and >75% Treg-Tconv repertoire overlap at nucleotide and amino acid level was observed in Omenn syndrome patients.

The library was prepared using the immunoSEQ multiplex PCR assay. Genomic DNA from the sorted T-cell subsets was used to amplify rearranged TCR beta chain products, which were then sequenced. Per the original workflow: Shannon entropy and Simpson indices were used to measure the diversity of productive TCR beta rearrangements in each repertoire. Clonal expansion was assessed using the summed frequency of the 100 most abundant productive TCR beta clonotypes among total reads. A self-reactivity index based on amino acid usage at CDR3beta positions 6 and 7 was applied to the TRB repertoires. Two-way ANOVA was used for repertoire analyses, and Student t or Mann-Whitney tests were used for flow cytometric analyses. The table was pulled from immuneACCESS by TCRdb, which kept in-frame rearrangements only. Such tables lose some clones; where checked, under half of the loss comes from unresolved V genes, and the rest has no known cause. Clonal size and the V and J genes are those of that table, whereas D and trimming came from the DNA. For this sample the table gives tens of thousands of clones, of which about 95% were detected only once. Clones ranked in the top ten supply under 0.2% of the sample.

Measured from the cysteine to the phenylalanine, the CDR3 is 16 residues long. Just the 48-base CDR3 DNA is kept, in frame starting at base 1. The same sample was also used in a study of regulatory T cells. As that second paper reports: In the multiplex PCR, 52 forward TRBV primers and 13 reverse TRBJ primers were used, and assay-based and computational corrections were applied for amplification bias. In patients, repertoires had restricted unique TRB V-J pairs and skewed V and J gene usage, with regulatory T cells showing the most marked changes. The study compared T-cell receptor beta repertoires of sorted regulatory, conventional CD4+ and CD8+ T cells in CD3G-deficient patients with those in healthy controls. Ficoll density separation was used to isolate peripheral blood mononuclear cells. Rearranged TRB loci were amplified from genomic DNA by multiplex PCR within the immunoSEQ assay. Sequencing of the TRB amplicons was done on an Illumina HiSeq platform. Custom algorithms error-filtered the raw sequences and aligned them to reference gene sequences, after which the immunoSEQ online tools were used for analysis. Frequencies of productive and nonproductive TRB rearrangements were assessed among unique sequences as well as among total sequences. Groups were compared by t tests, Mann-Whitney tests or two-way ANOVA performed in Prism software.

This sequence was found in a human donor in good health. Sample: CD25- CD4+ T cells sorted from blood. The V gene is TRBV21-1 and the J gene is TRBJ2-7; TRBD2, the table's D call, lacks a check against the DNA. TRBV21-1 is classified as a pseudogene. The CDR3 region: CASSKGRGGRGYEQYF. The DNA sequence is TGTGCCAGCAGCAAAGGCCGGGGGGGAAGAGGGTACGAGCAGTACTTC.